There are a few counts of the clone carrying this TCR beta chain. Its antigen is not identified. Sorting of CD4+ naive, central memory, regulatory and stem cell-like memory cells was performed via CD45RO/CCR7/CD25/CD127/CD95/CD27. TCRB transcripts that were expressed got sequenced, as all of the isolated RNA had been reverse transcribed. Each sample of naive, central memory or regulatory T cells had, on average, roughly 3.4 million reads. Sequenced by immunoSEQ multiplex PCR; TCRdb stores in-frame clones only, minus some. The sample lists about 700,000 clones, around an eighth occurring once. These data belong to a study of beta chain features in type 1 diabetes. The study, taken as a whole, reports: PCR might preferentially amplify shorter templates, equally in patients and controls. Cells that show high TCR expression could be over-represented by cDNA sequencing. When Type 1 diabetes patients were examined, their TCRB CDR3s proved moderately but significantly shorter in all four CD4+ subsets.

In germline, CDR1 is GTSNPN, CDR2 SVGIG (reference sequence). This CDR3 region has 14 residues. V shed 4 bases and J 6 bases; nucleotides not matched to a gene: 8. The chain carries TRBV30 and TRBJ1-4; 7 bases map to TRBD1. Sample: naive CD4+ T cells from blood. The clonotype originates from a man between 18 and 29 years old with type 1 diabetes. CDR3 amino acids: CAWTGGLAHEKLFF. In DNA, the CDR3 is TGTGCCTGGACAGGGGGTCTAGCCCATGAAAAACTGTTTTTT.